This T cell receptor beta chain is drawn from a study of T cell responses to AZD1222 COVID-19 vaccine. This clone appeared once. Its antigen is not identified. Method: immunoSEQ multiplex PCR; TCRdb's copy keeps in-frame clones and lacks some. The table has roughly 40,000 clones, about nine tenths seen once. After removal of 5 bases from V and 8 bases from J, the junction contained 20 bases not matched to a gene. Germline CDR1 reads SGHTA; CDR2 reads FQGNSA. CDR3 length equals 17 residues. Study-wide findings and caveats: An increase in Spike-specific TCR breadth and depth was observed after two AZD1222 doses.

Sequenced material: peripheral blood, taken 28 days after the second AZD1222 dose. The V gene is TRBV7-2, the J gene TRBJ2-7; 8 nucleotides match TRBD1. The receptor comes from an adult who received the AZD1222 COVID-19 vaccine. The CDR3: CASSPDRGRLAFEKQYF. DNA for the CDR3: TGTGCCAGCAGCCCCGACAGGGGTCGCCTAGCGTTTGAGAAGCAGTACTTC.